The rows below give T cell receptor beta chains drawn from one sample of a study of T cell repertoires in cytomegalovirus infection. One entry per CDR3 protein, called by TCRdb with MiXCR from the reads. The sample lists hundreds of thousands of distinct CDR3 sequences, under 20% occurring once. Sample: PBMCs. The receptors derive from a human donor in good health (CMV status not recorded). Some clones in this sample may be carry-over from other donors' samples. Both conserved end residues are part of each CDR3. Fields, in order: J gene, D gene, V gene, clone size, CDR3 protein, CDR3 DNA. The D gene is left open where the match is weak. Size is omitted from some rows. Given values are once, few, many or a class for expanded clones.

J: TRBJ1-2
D: -
V: TRBV12-3/TRBV12-4
size: -
CDR3: CASRARVRDGYTF
DNA: TGTGCCAGCAGAGCCAGGGTCCGGGATGGCTACACCTTC

J: TRBJ1-2
D: -
V: TRBV28
size: many
CDR3: CASSLQGIYGYTF
DNA: TGTGCCAGCAGTTTACAGGGCATCTATGGCTACACCTTC

J: TRBJ1-5
D: -
V: TRBV6-8
size: -
CDR3: CASSDLNARYRPQHF
DNA: TGTGCCAGCAGTGACCTCAACGCCCGGTATAGGCCCCAGCATTTT

J: TRBJ2-3
D: TRBD1
V: TRBV7-2
size: many
CDR3: CASSPDRGVDTQYF
DNA: TGTGCCAGCAGCCCGGACAGGGGTGTAGATACGCAGTATTTT

J: TRBJ1-2
D: TRBD1
V: TRBV28
size: -
CDR3: CASRGTGFNYGYTF
DNA: TGTGCCAGCAGAGGGACAGGATTTAACTATGGCTACACCTTC

J: TRBJ2-1
D: -
V: TRBV25-1
size: -
CDR3: CASSVGGFPNNEQFF
DNA: TGTGCCAGCAGTGTAGGGGGGTTTCCAAACAATGAGCAGTTCTTC

J: TRBJ1-5
D: -
V: TRBV6-6
size: -
CDR3: CASSYRNRTRGFSNQPQHF
DNA: TGTGCCAGCAGTTACCGGAACCGTACCAGGGGATTTAGCAATCAGCCCCAGCATTTT

J: TRBJ1-1
D: -
V: TRBV7-3
size: many
CDR3: CASSDGHRNTEAFF
DNA: TGTGCCAGCAGTGACGGGCACCGGAACACTGAAGCTTTCTTT

J: TRBJ2-2
D: -
V: TRBV7-6
size: many
CDR3: CASSPRTANTGELFF
DNA: TGTGCCAGCAGCCCTCGGACGGCAAACACCGGGGAGCTGTTTTTT

J: TRBJ1-6
D: -
V: TRBV20-1
size: few
CDR3: CSARYIDNSPLHF
DNA: TGCAGTGCCCGATATATTGATAATTCACCCCTCCACTTT

J: TRBJ1-1
D: TRBD1
V: TRBV7-2
size: many
CDR3: CASSPSRTGGGTEAFF
DNA: TGTGCCAGCAGTCCTAGTCGGACAGGGGGCGGCACTGAAGCTTTCTTT

J: TRBJ2-5
D: -
V: TRBV20-1
size: few
CDR3: CSASGQKKTQYF
DNA: TGCAGTGCTAGCGGACAGAAGAAGACCCAGTACTTC

J: TRBJ2-6
D: TRBD2
V: TRBV20-1
size: many
CDR3: CSAGLAGAGANVLTF
DNA: TGCAGTGCGGGACTAGCGGGGGCTGGGGCCAACGTCCTGACTTTC

J: TRBJ1-2
D: -
V: TRBV6-2/TRBV6-3
size: -
CDR3: CASRQTGTLNYGYTF
DNA: TGTGCCAGCAGGCAGACCGGGACTCTAAACTATGGCTACACCTTC

J: TRBJ1-5
D: -
V: TRBV7-8
size: many
CDR3: CASSLASEEPQHF
DNA: TGTGCCAGCAGCTTAGCGTCAGAGGAGCCCCAGCATTTT

J: TRBJ1-5
D: -
V: TRBV12-3/TRBV12-4
size: many
CDR3: CASSPLDHLGQPQHF
DNA: TGTGCCAGCAGTCCACTGGACCATCTCGGGCAGCCCCAGCATTTT

J: TRBJ2-3
D: -
V: TRBV6-5
size: -
CDR3: CASSWDTNTDTQYF
DNA: TGTGCCAGCAGTTGGGACACTAACACAGATACGCAGTATTTT

J: TRBJ2-3
D: TRBD1
V: TRBV12-3/TRBV12-4
size: many
CDR3: CASSLGSGTGGSSDTQYF
DNA: TGTGCCAGCAGTTTAGGCTCCGGGACAGGGGGTTCATCTGATACGCAGTATTTT

J: TRBJ1-3
D: -
V: TRBV20-1
size: few
CDR3: CSARDNIRGMRGNTIYF
DNA: TGCAGTGCTAGAGATAATATACGCGGGATGCGAGGAAACACCATATATTTT

J: TRBJ1-5
D: -
V: TRBV19
size: few
CDR3: CASADLLRGSNQPQHF
DNA: TGTGCCAGTGCCGACCTCCTGCGGGGAAGCAATCAGCCCCAGCATTTT

J: TRBJ1-5
D: -
V: TRBV27
size: -
CDR3: CASSFANQPQHF
DNA: TGTGCCAGCAGTTTCGCGAATCAGCCCCAGCATTTT

J: TRBJ1-4
D: TRBD1
V: TRBV18
size: many
CDR3: CASSPLGQGNEKLFF
DNA: TGTGCCAGCTCCCCTCTCGGACAGGGTAATGAAAAACTGTTTTTT

J: TRBJ1-1
D: TRBD1
V: TRBV19
size: few
CDR3: CASKTGGTLNTEAFF
DNA: TGTGCCAGTAAAACAGGGGGCACTCTGAACACTGAAGCTTTCTTT

J: TRBJ2-1
D: TRBD2
V: TRBV7-8
size: many
CDR3: CASSLYLAGGDYNEQFF
DNA: TGTGCCAGCAGCTTATATCTAGCGGGGGGCGACTACAATGAGCAGTTCTTC

J: TRBJ2-5
D: -
V: TRBV7-2
size: -
CDR3: CASSLFVYQYF
DNA: TGTGCCAGCAGCTTATTCGTTTACCAGTACTTC

J: TRBJ2-2
D: -
V: TRBV12-3/TRBV12-4
size: -
CDR3: CASSFGGGTGELFF
DNA: TGTGCCAGCAGTTTCGGCGGAGGCACCGGGGAGCTGTTTTTT

J: TRBJ2-7
D: -
V: TRBV19
size: -
CDR3: CASSIDTTSSLYEQYF
DNA: TGTGCCAGTAGTATAGATACTACCTCGAGTTTGTACGAGCAGTACTTC

J: TRBJ2-3
D: TRBD2
V: TRBV27
size: few
CDR3: CASMTAGGSDTQYF
DNA: TGTGCCAGCATGACAGCGGGGGGGTCAGATACGCAGTATTTT

J: TRBJ2-2
D: TRBD1
V: TRBV20-1
size: few
CDR3: CSARWDRGWPYSIGELFF
DNA: TGCAGTGCTAGATGGGACAGGGGGTGGCCTTATTCGATCGGGGAGCTGTTTTTT

J: TRBJ2-7
D: TRBD2
V: TRBV7-2
size: many
CDR3: CASTIAGARYEQYF
DNA: TGTGCCAGCACAATAGCGGGGGCCCGATACGAGCAGTACTTC

J: TRBJ1-6
D: TRBD1
V: TRBV5-5
size: many
CDR3: CASSLTGDNSPLHF
DNA: TGTGCCAGCAGCTTAACAGGGGATAATTCACCCCTCCACTTT

J: TRBJ1-1
D: -
V: TRBV10-3
size: -
CDR3: CAISEDTGPNTEAFF
DNA: TGTGCCATCAGTGAGGACACAGGCCCGAACACTGAAGCTTTCTTT

J: TRBJ1-2
D: TRBD1
V: TRBV7-2
size: medium-sized
CDR3: CASSLARGRVDGYTF
DNA: TGTGCCAGCAGCTTAGCGAGGGGGCGCGTTGACGGCTACACCTTC

J: TRBJ2-7
D: -
V: TRBV4-1
size: -
CDR3: CASSLQVAYEQYF
DNA: TGCGCCAGCAGCCTACAGGTGGCCTACGAGCAGTACTTC

J: TRBJ2-2
D: -
V: TRBV27
size: few
CDR3: CASSTGQANTGELFF
DNA: TGTGCCAGCAGTACGGGACAAGCGAACACCGGGGAGCTGTTTTTT

J: TRBJ2-3
D: TRBD1
V: TRBV6-2/TRBV6-3
size: few
CDR3: CATESGQGATDTQYF
DNA: TGTGCCACCGAAAGCGGACAGGGGGCCACAGATACGCAGTATTTT

J: TRBJ1-2
D: -
V: TRBV29-1
size: many
CDR3: CSVGSSLGRNYGYTF
DNA: TGCAGCGTTGGGTCCTCTTTGGGCAGGAACTATGGCTACACCTTC

J: TRBJ2-2
D: -
V: TRBV7-9
size: many
CDR3: CASSPPVSANTGELFF
DNA: TGTGCCAGCAGCCCCCCTGTTTCAGCTAACACCGGGGAGCTGTTTTTT

J: TRBJ2-7
D: -
V: TRBV12-3/TRBV12-4
size: -
CDR3: CASSLGVIYYEQYF
DNA: TGTGCCAGCAGTTTAGGGGTAATCTACTACGAGCAGTACTTC

J: TRBJ2-7
D: TRBD1
V: TRBV4-3
size: many
CDR3: CASSHLRDRSYEQYF
DNA: TGCGCCAGCAGCCACCTCCGGGACAGGTCTTACGAGCAGTACTTC

J: TRBJ2-1
D: -
V: TRBV4-1
size: -
CDR3: CASSQGWGRNEQFF
DNA: TGCGCCAGCAGCCAGGGGTGGGGGCGGAATGAGCAGTTCTTC

J: TRBJ2-1
D: TRBD2
V: TRBV12-3/TRBV12-4
size: few
CDR3: CASSRPAGGRDEQFF
DNA: TGTGCCAGCAGCCGTCCAGCGGGGGGGAGGGATGAGCAGTTCTTC

J: TRBJ2-1
D: -
V: TRBV7-2
size: many
CDR3: CASSLHGNSYNEQFF
DNA: TGTGCCAGCAGCTTACATGGGAACTCCTACAATGAGCAGTTCTTC

J: TRBJ1-5
D: -
V: TRBV7-2
size: many
CDR3: CASSFTGVGEPQHF
DNA: TGTGCCAGCAGCTTTACGGGGGTGGGGGAGCCCCAGCATTTT

J: TRBJ2-1
D: TRBD1
V: TRBV27
size: few
CDR3: CASSSKTGREQFF
DNA: TGTGCCAGCAGTTCAAAGACAGGGCGTGAGCAGTTCTTC

J: TRBJ1-2
D: TRBD1
V: TRBV7-9
size: many
CDR3: CASSIRGQSYGYTF
DNA: TGTGCCAGCAGTATTAGGGGACAGTCGTATGGCTACACCTTC

J: TRBJ1-4
D: -
V: TRBV7-6
size: many
CDR3: CASSQGSNGKLFF
DNA: TGTGCCAGCAGCCAAGGTTCCAACGGAAAACTGTTTTTT

J: TRBJ1-6
D: -
V: TRBV12-3/TRBV12-4
size: many
CDR3: CASSFGGDGSPLHF
DNA: TGTGCCAGCAGTTTCGGAGGGGACGGTTCACCCCTCCACTTT

J: TRBJ2-7
D: -
V: TRBV27
size: many
CDR3: CASSPAPDSYKSLYEQYF
DNA: TGTGCCAGCAGCCCTGCCCCGGACAGCTACAAATCCCTCTACGAGCAGTACTTC

J: TRBJ1-1
D: -
V: TRBV20-1
size: -
CDR3: CSASPGGGMNTEAFF
DNA: TGCAGTGCTAGTCCGGGGGGTGGGATGAACACTGAAGCTTTCTTT

J: TRBJ2-5
D: TRBD2
V: TRBV4-3
size: -
CDR3: CASSQDRRGGAGTQYF
DNA: TGCGCCAGCAGCCAGGACCGCCGGGGGGGGGCGGGGACCCAGTACTTC

J: TRBJ1-1
D: -
V: TRBV18
size: few
CDR3: CASSPPWGGPDTEAFF
DNA: TGTGCCAGCTCACCACCGTGGGGGGGACCCGACACTGAAGCTTTCTTT

J: TRBJ2-5
D: TRBD2
V: TRBV20-1
size: -
CDR3: CSGVLAGPKETQYF
DNA: TGCAGTGGAGTTCTAGCGGGACCTAAAGAGACCCAGTACTTC

J: TRBJ2-5
D: TRBD2
V: TRBV10-3
size: -
CDR3: CATGLAGQETQYF
DNA: TGTGCCACCGGACTAGCGGGGCAAGAGACCCAGTACTTC